The T cell receptor (beta chain) under discussion was sequenced for a study of cytomegalovirus exposure and HLA in healthy donors. This PCR relied on a set of 60 Vbeta primers and 13 Jbeta primers. The assay was immunoSEQ multiplex PCR, and TCRdb's table has in-frame clones only and misses some. The data hold tens of thousands of clones, with roughly 80% observed a single time. CDR3 length: 12 amino acids. Germline CDR1 reads SNHLY; CDR2 reads FYNNEI. The V end was cut by 7 bases, the J end by 5 bases, with 11 bases between. This clone was observed a single time. The source is a woman between 50 and 59 years old in good health and CMV-seropositive. This chain links TRBV2 with TRBJ1-2; D ambiguous. Sequencing was performed on PBMCs. The CDR3 DNA reads TGTGCCAGCATTTCCCTAGATTATGGCTACACCTTC. Its protein product is CASISLDYGYTF.